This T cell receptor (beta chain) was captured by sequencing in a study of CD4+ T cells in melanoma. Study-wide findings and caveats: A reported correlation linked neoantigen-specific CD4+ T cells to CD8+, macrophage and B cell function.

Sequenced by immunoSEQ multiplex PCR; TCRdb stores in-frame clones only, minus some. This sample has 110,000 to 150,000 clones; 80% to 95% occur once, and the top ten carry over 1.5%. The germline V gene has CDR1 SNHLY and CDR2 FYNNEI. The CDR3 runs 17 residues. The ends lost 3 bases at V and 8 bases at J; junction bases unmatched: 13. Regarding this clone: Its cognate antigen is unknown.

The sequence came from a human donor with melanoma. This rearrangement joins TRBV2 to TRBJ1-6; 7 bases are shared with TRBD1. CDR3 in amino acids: CASSDFFLSRGDSPLHF. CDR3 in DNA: TGTGCCAGCAGTGATTTTTTTTTGAGCAGGGGGGATTCACCCCTCCACTTT.